A selection of T cell receptor beta chains follows, all from one sample in a study of T cell repertoires in ileal Crohn's disease. The data were produced by immunoSEQ multiplex PCR, yet TCRdb's version contains in-frame clones alone and is incomplete. Of 330 or so clones listed, more than 85% are singletons. The sample consisted of ileal tissue. These receptors originate from an adult with Crohn's disease. Each CDR3 is given with its conserved first and last residue. The D gene is left open where the match is weak. Clone size, where shown, is once, few, many, or a class for clones that have expanded.

D gene: NA; CDR3 length: 17; clone size: NA; V gene: TRBV15; J gene: TRBJ2-2; CDR3 protein: CATSRDKGGRLPGELFF; CDR3 DNA: TGTGCCACCAGCAGAGATAAAGGAGGGAGATTGCCCGGGGAGCTGTTTTTT
D gene: NA; CDR3 length: 18; clone size: NA; V gene: TRBV4-1; J gene: TRBJ2-1; CDR3 protein: CASSQNAGAVRRGNEQFF; CDR3 DNA: TGCGCCAGCAGCCAGAACGCGGGGGCCGTAAGGAGGGGCAATGAGCAGTTCTTC
D gene: TRBD2; CDR3 length: 19; clone size: NA; V gene: TRBV9; J gene: TRBJ2-7; CDR3 protein: CASSAGWGTSGRKFSEQYF; CDR3 DNA: TGTGCCAGCAGCGCCGGGTGGGGTACTAGCGGGAGGAAATTTTCCGAGCAGTACTTC
D gene: NA; CDR3 length: 16; clone size: NA; V gene: TRBV5-5; J gene: TRBJ1-2; CDR3 protein: CASSLGPAQTNYGYTF; CDR3 DNA: TGTGCCAGCAGCTTGGGGCCCGCACAGACTAACTATGGCTACACCTTC
D gene: NA; CDR3 length: 13; clone size: few; V gene: TRBV7-9; J gene: TRBJ1-1; CDR3 protein: CASTYTDNTEAFF; CDR3 DNA: TGTGCCAGCACCTACACAGATAACACTGAAGCTTTCTTT
D gene: TRBD1; CDR3 length: 14; clone size: NA; V gene: TRBV7-9; J gene: TRBJ2-4; CDR3 protein: CASSLGQGASIQYF; CDR3 DNA: TGTGCCAGCAGCCTCGGACAGGGGGCAAGCATTCAGTACTTC
D gene: NA; CDR3 length: 16; clone size: NA; V gene: TRBV14; J gene: TRBJ1-4; CDR3 protein: CASSQGYGTTNEKLFF; CDR3 DNA: TGTGCCAGCAGCCAAGGGTACGGGACAACTAATGAAAAACTGTTTTTT
D gene: TRBD1; CDR3 length: 15; clone size: once; V gene: TRBV7-2; J gene: TRBJ2-7; CDR3 protein: CASSAQGTLSYEQYF; CDR3 DNA: TGTGCCAGCAGCGCACAGGGGACACTCTCCTACGAGCAGTACTTC
D gene: TRBD1; CDR3 length: 15; clone size: NA; V gene: TRBV18; J gene: TRBJ2-1; CDR3 protein: CASSPPDRAGNEQFF; CDR3 DNA: TGTGCCAGCTCACCACCGGACAGGGCAGGCAATGAGCAGTTCTTC
D gene: NA; CDR3 length: 15; clone size: NA; V gene: TRBV9; J gene: TRBJ1-1; CDR3 protein: CASSVRAYLNTEAFF; CDR3 DNA: TGTGCCAGCAGCGTCCGGGCCTACCTGAACACTGAAGCTTTCTTT